This T cell receptor (beta chain) originates from a study of cytomegalovirus exposure and HLA in healthy donors. Overall study context: Earlier work reported around 110 million unique TCR beta sequences from about 180 million T cells.

The PCR was carried out with 60 Vbeta primers and 13 Jbeta primers. In the original processing: The count from a later analysis was 65 million to 90 million unique TCR beta chains, some 10 million of them shared. Assay: immunoSEQ multiplex PCR; the TCRdb copy retains only in-frame clones and omits some. V and J calls and clone size follow that table, whereas D and trimming were derived from the DNA. The sample has around 160,000 clones, almost 80% seen once; the top ten hold 6.5% to 8%. Germline loops: CDR1 LNHNV, CDR2 YYDKDF (reference sequence). The length of the CDR3 is 15 residues. V was clipped by 0 bases and J by 8 bases, with 16 bases between them.

Sequencing input: PBMCs. The TCR originated in a woman aged 40 to 49 in good health and CMV-seropositive. V and J are TRBV15 and TRBJ1-2; D is uncertain. CDR3 region: CATSRDTPTAGGYTF. The CDR3 DNA reads as TGTGCCACCAGCAGAGATACCCCAACAGCGGGAGGCTACACCTTC.